Following are 18 T cell receptor beta chains from one sample sequenced in a study of T cells in Graves' hyperthyroidism and ophthalmopathy. TCR beta CDR3 regions were amplified from RNA. HTBI primers were the set used in a first-round RT-PCR of the TCR CDR3. Each CDR3 protein is one row after TCRdb ran MiXCR on the multiplex PCR reads. This sample has roughly 520,000 distinct CDR3 sequences, with around 24% found just once. The sequencing input was blood. Receptor source: a woman aged 30 to 39 with Graves' ophthalmopathy.

This clonotype was seen ten or more times. The V and J genes are TRBV29-1 and TRBJ1-1; 10 bases are a match to TRBD1. Germline-derived CDR1 and CDR2 are SQVTM and ANQGSEA. Trimming at V came to 7 bases and at J to 4 bases, leaving 3 bases not matched to a gene. This CDR3 is built from 12 residues. This chain's CDR3 is CSAGQGFTEAFF. For the CDR3, the DNA is TGCAGCGCGGGACAGGGGTTCACTGAAGCTTTCTTT.

The rearrangement uses TRBV5-1 and TRBJ1-3, with 7 bases lining up with TRBD1. The V gene end was trimmed by 4 bases and the J gene end by 4 bases; junction bases not matched to a gene: 5. Germline CDR1 SGHRS, CDR2 YFSETQ. The CDR3 has 14 residues. CDR3 sequence: CASSPPGQGNTIYF. DNA of the CDR3: TGCGCCAGCAGCCCCCCGGGACAGGGAAACACCATATATTTT.

The V call is TRBV2, the J call TRBJ1-5, with 7 bases matching TRBD1. The CDR3 totals 12 residues. J was trimmed by 11 bases and V by 6 bases; bases with no gene match: 7. Germline loops: CDR1 SNHLY, CDR2 FYNNEI. CDR3 DNA sequence: TGTGCCAGCAGCCCCGGGACAGCCGCCCAGCATTTT. Its translation is CASSPGTAAQHF.

The gene calls are TRBV19 and TRBJ1-1; a possible D gene is TRBD1 (5 bases). Looked up from germline, CDR1 is LNHDA and CDR2 is SQIVND (reference sequence). Deletions cut 6 bases from V and 0 bases from J, with 14 bases between. There are 15 residues in the CDR3. CDR3: CASSATAFMNTEAFF. CDR3 nucleotide sequence: TGTGCCAGTAGCGCGACAGCATTTATGAACACTGAAGCTTTCTTT.

The table lists this clonotype with a few counts. The V and J genes are TRBV6-1 and TRBJ2-1, with no clear D. The CDR3 sequence is 13 residues long. Germline V gene data show CDR1 as MNHNS and CDR2 as SASEGT. V shed 6 bases and J shed 9 bases, with 15 bases lying between them. The CDR3 protein is CASRTRVVTEQFF. CDR3 DNA: TGTGCCAGCAGAACCCGGGTGGTCACTGAGCAGTTCTTC.

This clonotype was counted at least ten times. The chain joins TRBV19 to TRBJ1-5, with 7 bases aligning to TRBD1. V lost 6 bases, J lost 5 bases, and 7 bases stayed unmatched. CDR1 is LNHDA and CDR2 is SQIVND in the germline V gene (reference sequence). The CDR3 consists of 14 residues. In DNA form, the CDR3 reads TGTGCCAGTAGCCAGACAGGGAGGGATCAGCCCCAGCATTTT. It codes for CASSQTGRDQPQHF.

This clonotype appeared a few times. The V call is TRBV28, the J call TRBJ1-1; unclear D gene. Germline loops: CDR1 MDHEN, CDR2 SYDVKM. The length of the CDR3 is 15 residues. V lost 10 bases and J lost 4, with 22 bases in between. Written as DNA, the CDR3 is TGTGCCACCTCAACCCCCCTATATAGTGTCACTGAAGCTTTCTTT. Translated, it gives CATSTPLYSVTEAFF.

The rearrangement links TRBV30 to TRBJ1-1; D uncertain. The CDR3 is 14 amino acids. V was clipped by 8 bases and J by 5 bases, with 21 bases between them. From germline, CDR1 is GTSNPN and CDR2 SVGIG (reference sequence). As DNA, the CDR3 is TGTGCCAGCAGCCTGATGGGTCTGGCGACTGAAGCTTTCTTT. Translation: CASSLMGLATEAFF.

The chain combines TRBV27 with TRBJ1-2; 8 bases are shared with TRBD1. V lost 6 bases and J lost 5; bases outside the gene matches: 5. Germline V gene data show CDR1 as MNHEY and CDR2 as SMNVEV (reference sequence). CDR3 size: 13 residues. The CDR3 is CASSEGQAYGYTF. For the CDR3, the DNA is TGTGCCAGCAGCGAGGGACAGGCGTATGGCTACACCTTC.

The CDR3 DNA reads as TGTGCCAGCACTCAGGGACAGGGAAGCAATCAGCCCCAGCATTTT. Translating gives CASTQGQGSNQPQHF. V gene TRBV2 combines with J gene TRBJ1-5; 9 bases match TRBD1. Germline loops: CDR1 SNHLY, CDR2 FYNNEI. The length of the CDR3 is 15 residues. Losses at the gene ends were 7 bases for V and 1 base for J; bases not matched to a gene: 5.

This clonotype was counted many times. The V call is TRBV6-5, the J call TRBJ2-7; maybe TRBD1 (5 bases). V lost 0 bases to trimming and J lost 1 base, with 10 bases between them. The germline CDR1 and CDR2 sequences are MNHEY and SVGAGI. CDR3 length: 15 amino acids. DNA of the CDR3: TGTGCCAGCAGTTACTCTTGGGGCAGGTCCTACGAGCAGTACTTC. Encoded protein: CASSYSWGRSYEQYF.

This clonotype was recorded many times. The V and J genes are TRBV5-6 and TRBJ2-5; D might be TRBD1 (6 bases). The germline gives CDR1 SGHDT, CDR2 YYEEEE. CDR3 length: 14 residues. The ends were cut back, 0 bases at V and 5 bases at J, with 11 bases in the middle. DNA of the CDR3: TGTGCCAGCAGCTTGGTCACAGGGTGGGAGACCCAGTACTTC. As protein: CASSLVTGWETQYF.

The chain uses TRBV18 and TRBJ1-1; the D is unclear. The V end was cut by 3 bases, the J end by 0 bases, with 17 bases between. Germline CDR1 reads KGHSH; CDR2 reads LQKENI. The CDR3 covers 17 residues. The CDR3 DNA is TGTGCCAGCTCACCCCAAGCCCGACATGGACTGAACACTGAAGCTTTCTTT. It translates to CASSPQARHGLNTEAFF.

The rearrangement joins TRBV11-2 to TRBJ1-3, with unresolved D. Germline CDR1 and CDR2: SGHAT and FQNNGV. Deletions cut 2 bases from V and 0 bases from J, with 5 bases between. The CDR3 length is 14 residues. The CDR3 coding sequence is TGTGCCAGCAGCTTATTAATCTCTGGAAACACCATATATTTT. This gives the protein CASSLLISGNTIYF.

As for this clonotype: It may be a read error: a sequence one base away is much more abundant. The V call is TRBV12-5, the J call TRBJ1-1; D is undetermined. Germline assignment: CDR1 LGHNT and CDR2 FRNRAP. The CDR3 has 13 residues. The V and J ends lost 3 bases and 1 base respectively, with 6 bases between them. CDR3 amino acids: CASGFEGNTEAFF. In nucleotides, the CDR3 is TGTGCTAGTGGTTTTGAGGGGAACACTGAAGCTTTCTTT. Filled out from reference TRBV12-5 and TRBJ1-1, the complete variable domain reads DARVTQTPRHKVTEMGQEVTMRCQPILGHNTVFWYRQTMMQGLELLAYFRNRAPLDDSGMPKDRFSAEMPDATLATLKIQPSEPRDSAVYFCASGFEGNTEAFFGQGTRLTVV.

This clonotype was detected only a few times. The J gene is TRBJ2-5, the V gene TRBV20-1; D is possibly TRBD1 or TRBD2 (5 bases each). This CDR3 region has 14 residues. V was trimmed by 4 bases and J by 5 bases, leaving 17 bases between them. Germline V CDR1 and CDR2: DFQATT, SNEGSKA (reference sequence). CDR3 loop: CSATQGRSVETQYF. The CDR3 bases are TGCAGTGCTACCCAGGGACGCTCGGTGGAGACCCAGTACTTC.

At least ten counts were recorded for this clonotype. This chain uses TRBV6-5 with TRBJ1-4; no firm D call. The V gene lost 6 bases and the J gene lost 5 bases, with 13 bases spanning the gap. The germline V gene has CDR1 MNHEY and CDR2 SVGAGI. The CDR3 is made up of 14 amino acids. CDR3 protein: CASRAAGYNEKLFF. The CDR3 region has the DNA TGTGCCAGCAGAGCCGCCGGGTACAATGAAAAACTGTTTTTT.

This clonotype appeared a single time. One end of the junction fails to match germline, which may point to a read error. This CDR3 reads CTSSERGLAGGRTGELFF. CDR3 bases: TGTACCAGCAGCGAAAGGGGACTAGCGGGGGGACGGACCGGGGAGCTGTTTTTT. The chain combines TRBV2 with TRBJ2-2, with 15 bases fitting TRBD2. Germline CDR1 SNHLY, CDR2 FYNNEI. The CDR3 is 18 residues long.